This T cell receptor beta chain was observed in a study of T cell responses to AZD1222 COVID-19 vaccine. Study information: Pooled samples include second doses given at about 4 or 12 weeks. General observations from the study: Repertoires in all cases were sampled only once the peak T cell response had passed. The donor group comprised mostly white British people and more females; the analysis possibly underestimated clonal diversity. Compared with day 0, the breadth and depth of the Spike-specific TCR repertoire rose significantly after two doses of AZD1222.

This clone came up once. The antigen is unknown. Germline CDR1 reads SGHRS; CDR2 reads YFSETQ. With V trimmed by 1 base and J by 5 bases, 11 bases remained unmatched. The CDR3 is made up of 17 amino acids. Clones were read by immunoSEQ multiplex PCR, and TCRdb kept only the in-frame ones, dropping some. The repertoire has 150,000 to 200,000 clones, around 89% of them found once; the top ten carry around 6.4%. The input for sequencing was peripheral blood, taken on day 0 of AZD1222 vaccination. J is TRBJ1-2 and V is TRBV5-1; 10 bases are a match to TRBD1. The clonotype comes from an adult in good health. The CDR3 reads CASSLSPTGGLGYGYTF. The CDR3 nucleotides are TGCGCCAGCAGCTTGTCCCCGACAGGGGGCTTAGGGTATGGCTACACCTTC.